Listed below are T cell receptor beta chains from one sample, sequenced in a study of human T cells and chemical hapten exposure. TCRdb called the RACE reads again in MiXCR, with one record for every CDR3 protein. Among around 45,000 distinct CDR3 sequences listed, 3.5% to 5% were seen once. Sequenced: whole blood. The source is a human donor in good health. Some clones in this sample may be carry-over from other donors' samples. Each CDR3 is given with its conserved first and last residue. A D gene is named only where the DNA matches it firmly. The size entry is marked missing in some rows and otherwise reads once, few, many or a size class.

D gene: TRBD1
clone size: many
J gene: TRBJ1-2
V gene: TRBV18
CDR3 protein: CASSPDQQGASGYGYTF
CDR3 DNA: TGTGCCAGCTCACCGGACCAACAGGGGGCCAGCGGCTATGGCTACACCTTC

D gene: .
clone size: many
J gene: TRBJ2-1
V gene: TRBV27
CDR3 protein: CASSLTGNEQFF
CDR3 DNA: TGTGCCAGCAGTTTAACGGGAAATGAGCAGTTCTTC

D gene: .
clone size: many
J gene: TRBJ1-5
V gene: TRBV12-3/TRBV12-4
CDR3 protein: CASRGGTVSNQPQHF
CDR3 DNA: TGTGCCAGCAGGGGTGGGACGGTTAGCAATCAGCCCCAGCATTTT

D gene: TRBD2
clone size: many
J gene: TRBJ2-3
V gene: TRBV5-1
CDR3 protein: CASKSGRAADTQYF
CDR3 DNA: TGCGCCAGCAAGAGCGGGAGGGCCGCAGATACGCAGTATTTT

D gene: TRBD2
clone size: many
J gene: TRBJ2-1
V gene: TRBV4-2
CDR3 protein: CASSQDRRLAGTPYNEQFF
CDR3 DNA: TGTGCCAGCAGCCAAGATAGAAGGCTAGCGGGGACCCCTTACAATGAGCAGTTCTTC

D gene: .
clone size: few
J gene: TRBJ1-1
V gene: TRBV5-4
CDR3 protein: CASSYAPGLNTEAFF
CDR3 DNA: TGTGCCAGCAGCTATGCTCCAGGGTTAAACACTGAAGCTTTCTTT

D gene: TRBD1
clone size: few
J gene: TRBJ1-2
V gene: TRBV11-2
CDR3 protein: CASSLDPGGDYGYTF
CDR3 DNA: TGTGCCAGCAGCTTAGATCCAGGGGGGGACTATGGCTACACCTTC

D gene: .
clone size: many
J gene: TRBJ2-1
V gene: TRBV12-5
CDR3 protein: CASGLVVGRPDTNEQFF
CDR3 DNA: TGTGCTAGTGGTTTGGTAGTCGGGCGACCCGATACCAATGAGCAGTTCTTC

D gene: .
clone size: many
J gene: TRBJ2-1
V gene: TRBV28
CDR3 protein: CASSGGPDRYNEQFF
CDR3 DNA: TGTGCCAGCAGTGGCGGGCCCGATAGGTACAATGAGCAGTTCTTC

D gene: .
clone size: few
J gene: TRBJ2-7
V gene: TRBV6-2/TRBV6-3
CDR3 protein: CASSYFPGAYEQYF
CDR3 DNA: TGTGCCAGCAGCTACTTCCCCGGGGCTTACGAGCAGTACTTC

D gene: TRBD1
clone size: .
J gene: TRBJ1-5
V gene: TRBV28
CDR3 protein: CASADRAGQPQHF
CDR3 DNA: TGTGCCAGCGCCGACAGGGCGGGTCAGCCCCAGCATTTT

D gene: .
clone size: .
J gene: TRBJ2-7
V gene: TRBV9
CDR3 protein: CASSLRQQGADEQYF
CDR3 DNA: TGTGCCAGCAGCCTCCGCCAACAGGGCGCCGACGAGCAGTACTTC

D gene: .
clone size: many
J gene: TRBJ2-3
V gene: TRBV6-5
CDR3 protein: CASSYSGPRPSTDTQYF
CDR3 DNA: TGTGCCAGCAGTTACTCCGGCCCCAGACCTAGCACAGATACGCAGTATTTT

D gene: .
clone size: many
J gene: TRBJ2-7
V gene: TRBV7-6
CDR3 protein: CASTKTGLSGEQYF
CDR3 DNA: TGTGCCAGCACCAAAACGGGACTGTCGGGCGAGCAGTACTTC

D gene: .
clone size: .
J gene: TRBJ2-7
V gene: TRBV12-3/TRBV12-4
CDR3 protein: CASMEGAGEQYF
CDR3 DNA: TGTGCCAGCATGGAGGGGGCTGGAGAGCAGTACTTC

D gene: TRBD1
clone size: .
J gene: TRBJ2-3
V gene: TRBV7-2
CDR3 protein: CASSLQGPNTDTQYF
CDR3 DNA: TGTGCCAGCAGCCTACAGGGGCCAAACACAGATACGCAGTATTTT

D gene: .
clone size: few
J gene: TRBJ2-1
V gene: TRBV3-1
CDR3 protein: CASSQSAAGLGQFF
CDR3 DNA: TGTGCCAGCAGCCAATCAGCTGCGGGTTTAGGGCAGTTCTTC

D gene: .
clone size: many
J gene: TRBJ1-1
V gene: TRBV21-1
CDR3 protein: CASSFYPGQGAGAFF
CDR3 DNA: TGTGCCAGCAGCTTTTACCCGGGACAGGGGGCTGGAGCTTTCTTT